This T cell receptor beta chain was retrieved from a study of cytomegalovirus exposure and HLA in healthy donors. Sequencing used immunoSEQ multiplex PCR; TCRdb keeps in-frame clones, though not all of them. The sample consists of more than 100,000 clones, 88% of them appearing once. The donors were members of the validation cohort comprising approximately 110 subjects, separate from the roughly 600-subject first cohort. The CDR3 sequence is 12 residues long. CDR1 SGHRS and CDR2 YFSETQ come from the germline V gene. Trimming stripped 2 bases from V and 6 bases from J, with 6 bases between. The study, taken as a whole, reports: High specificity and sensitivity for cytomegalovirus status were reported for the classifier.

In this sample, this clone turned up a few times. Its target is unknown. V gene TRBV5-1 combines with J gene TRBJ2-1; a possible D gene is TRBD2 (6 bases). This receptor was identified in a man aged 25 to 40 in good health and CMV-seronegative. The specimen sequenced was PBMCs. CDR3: CASSFGGNEQFF. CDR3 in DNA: TGCGCCAGCAGCTTCGGGGGCAATGAGCAGTTCTTC.